The entry that follows covers one T cell receptor beta chain sequence. Its antigen remains unknown. Germline CDR1 and CDR2: MNHNY and SVGAGI (reference sequence). V shed 2 bases, J shed 5 bases, and the junction held 3 bases outside the gene matches. The CDR3 consists of 14 residues. MiXCR, applied by TCRdb to the reads, yields one record per CDR3 protein. The sample lists about half a million distinct CDR3 sequences; about 44% were seen once. This sample was taken from a study of T cell repertoires in cytomegalovirus infection. At the level of the study: Recently identified HLA-C-restricted CMV epitopes were used, and well-studied HLA-B-restricted CMV epitopes were used as well. Indications of both CMV infection and matching HLA type were provided by public TCR beta signatures. General observations from the study: Clonotype analysis showed dominance of the ex vivo response by HLA-C-restricted CMV-specific TCR beta clonotypes. Carriers of CMV and the relevant HLA type were discriminated by public TCR beta frequency.

The specimen comprised cultured PBMCs, sampled from culture after CMV antigen stimulation. J is TRBJ2-7 and V is TRBV6-6; 10 bases map to TRBD1. This TCR was recovered from a human donor in good health (CMV status not recorded). Some clones in this sample may be carry-over from other donors' samples. The CDR3 region has the DNA TGTGCCAGCAGTTACGGACAGGGGGTGGACGAGCAGTACTTC. Translation: CASSYGQGVDEQYF.